This T cell receptor beta chain was recovered during a study of identical twins. A template switching step contributed a universal primer site, while unique molecular identifiers were present in the cDNA. Using its own MiXCR run on the 5' RACE reads, TCRdb lists one record per CDR3 protein. The sample carries 420,000 or so distinct CDR3 sequences, approximately 18% recorded once. J gave up 7 bases and V 6 bases, and 17 bases lay outside the gene matches. This CDR3 has 16 amino acids. This clonotype was observed a few times. The receptor was isolated from a man over 45 in good health. The rearrangement links TRBV12-3 or TRBV12-4 to TRBJ2-7, with TRBD2 matching 8 bases. Specimen: naive T cells sorted from blood. Written as DNA, the CDR3 is TGTGCCAGCAGCCAAAGCGCGGGGGGCCGAAGGGGGGAGCAGTACTTC. Translation: CASSQSAGGRRGEQYF.